This T cell receptor beta chain derives from a study of T cells in Graves' hyperthyroidism and ophthalmopathy. General study points: In the blood, most expanded thyroid clonotypes above 0.001 appeared as well.

Pregnant or lactating patients were excluded, as were those with uncontrolled infection or other autoimmune disease. Worth noting for this clonotype: As yet, its antigen is unknown.

Amplified TCR beta CDR3 regions came from RNA transcripts. A first-round RT-PCR of the TCR CDR3 used the HTBI primer set. TCRdb ran MiXCR on the multiplex PCR reads and lists one entry per CDR3 protein. The sample contains hundreds of thousands of distinct CDR3 sequences, around 21% of which appear only once. Deletions cut 0 bases from V and 4 bases from J, with 13 bases between. The CDR3 loop spans 15 amino acids. The germline V gene encodes CDR1 DFQATT and CDR2 SNEGSKA (reference sequence). The rearrangement joins TRBV20-1 to TRBJ1-5, with a weak D call TRBD1 (5 bases). Material for sequencing was blood. This TCR was recovered from a man aged 25-40 years with Graves' ophthalmopathy. The CDR3 region is CSAREARVGNQPQHF. The CDR3 bases are TGCAGTGCTAGAGAGGCCAGGGTAGGGAATCAGCCCCAGCATTTT.